This T cell receptor beta chain emerged from a study of blood T cell repertoires in COVID-19. Clones were read by immunoSEQ multiplex PCR, and TCRdb kept only the in-frame ones, dropping some. The sample has a few hundred thousand clones, about 90% seen once; the top ten hold around 3%. The CDR3 is made up of 14 amino acids. Per germline, CDR1 SGHRS and CDR2 YFSETQ. V was clipped by 1 base and J by 2 bases, with 10 bases between them. The chain carries TRBV5-1 and TRBJ2-7; the D gene is possibly TRBD2 (6 bases). This TCR derives from a woman in her 30s who had recovered from COVID-19. Sequenced input: PBMCs or T cells enriched from blood (not recorded which). CDR3 coding DNA: TGCGCCAGCAGCTTGTCGGCTAGCGCCTACGAGCAGTACTTC. It codes for CASSLSASAYEQYF.